The 2 T cell receptor beta chains below were found in one sample sequenced in a study of blood T cell repertoires in COVID-19. The protocol was immunoSEQ multiplex PCR, while the TCRdb copy is restricted to in-frame clones and leaves out a portion. The sample consists of around 18,000 clones, approximately 80% of them appearing once. Specimen: peripheral blood. Receptors were obtained from an elderly man with acute or convalescent COVID-19.

The rearrangement uses TRBV4-1 and TRBJ1-6, with unresolved D. The germline gives CDR1 MGHRA, CDR2 YSYEKL. There are 18 residues in the CDR3. V was pared by 0 bases and J by 0 bases, with 12 bases between. For the CDR3, the DNA is TGCGCCAGCAGCCAAGATTTTAGAGCGAGCTCCTATAATTCACCCCTCCACTTT. Amino acids: CASSQDFRASSYNSPLHF.

V is TRBV7-2 and J is TRBJ1-1; D possibly corresponds to TRBD1 (5 bases). Trimming removed 5 bases at V and 6 bases at J, with 10 bases between. The V gene's germline CDR1 is SGHTA and CDR2 FQGNSA. The CDR3 has 12 amino acids. This CDR3 reads CASSGRVAEAFF. CDR3 sequence (DNA): TGTGCCAGCAGCGGCAGGGTGGCTGAAGCTTTCTTT. Combining the CDR3 with reference TRBV7-2 and TRBJ1-1 gives the whole variable domain GAGVSQSPSNKVTEKGKDVELRCDPISGHTALYWYRQSLGQGLEFLIYFQGNSAPDKSGLPSDRFSAERTGGSVSTLTIQRTQQEDSAVYLCASSGRVAEAFFGQGTRLTVV.